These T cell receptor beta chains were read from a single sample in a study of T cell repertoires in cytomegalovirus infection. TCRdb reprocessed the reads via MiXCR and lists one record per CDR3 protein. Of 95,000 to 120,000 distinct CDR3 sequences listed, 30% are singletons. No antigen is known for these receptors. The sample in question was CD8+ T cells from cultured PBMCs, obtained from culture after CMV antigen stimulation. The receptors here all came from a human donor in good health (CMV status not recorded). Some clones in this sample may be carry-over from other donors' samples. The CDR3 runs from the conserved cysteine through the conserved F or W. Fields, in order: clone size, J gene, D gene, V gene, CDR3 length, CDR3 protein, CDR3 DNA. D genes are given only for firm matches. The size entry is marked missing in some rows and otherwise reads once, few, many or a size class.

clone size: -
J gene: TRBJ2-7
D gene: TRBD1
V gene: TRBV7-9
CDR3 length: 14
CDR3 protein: CASSLEGTGDEQYF
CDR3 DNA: TGTGCCAGCAGCTTAGAAGGGACAGGGGACGAGCAGTACTTC

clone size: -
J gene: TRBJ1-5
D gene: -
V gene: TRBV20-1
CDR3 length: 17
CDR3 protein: CSAREARGPYSNQPQHF
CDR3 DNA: TGCAGTGCTAGAGAAGCAAGGGGTCCTTATAGCAATCAGCCCCAGCATTTT

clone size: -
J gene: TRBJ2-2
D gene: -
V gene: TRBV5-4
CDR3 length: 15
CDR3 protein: CASSPGTVNTGELFF
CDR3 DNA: TGTGCCAGCAGCCCTGGGACGGTGAACACCGGGGAGCTGTTTTTT

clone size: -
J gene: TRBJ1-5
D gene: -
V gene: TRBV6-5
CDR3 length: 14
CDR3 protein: CASSYSHYNQPQHF
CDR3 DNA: TGTGCCAGCAGTTACTCGCATTACAATCAGCCCCAGCATTTT

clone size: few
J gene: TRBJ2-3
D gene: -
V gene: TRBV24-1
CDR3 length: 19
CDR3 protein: CATSDFEVTGPGGTDTQYF
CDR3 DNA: TGTGCCACCAGTGATTTTGAGGTGACAGGCCCCGGCGGCACAGATACGCAGTATTTT

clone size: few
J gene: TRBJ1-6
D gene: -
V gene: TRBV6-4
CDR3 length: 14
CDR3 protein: CASSEQETNSPLHF
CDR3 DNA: TGTGCCAGCAGTGAGCAGGAGACAAATTCACCCCTCCACTTT

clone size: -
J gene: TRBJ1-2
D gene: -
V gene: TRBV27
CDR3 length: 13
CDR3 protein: CASSTRDLHGYTF
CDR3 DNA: TGTGCCAGCAGTACACGGGACTTGCATGGCTACACCTTC

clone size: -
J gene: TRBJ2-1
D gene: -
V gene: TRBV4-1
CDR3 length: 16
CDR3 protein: CASSQGQGPYGNEQFF
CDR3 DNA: TGCGCCAGCAGCCAAGGTCAGGGGCCCTACGGGAATGAGCAGTTCTTC

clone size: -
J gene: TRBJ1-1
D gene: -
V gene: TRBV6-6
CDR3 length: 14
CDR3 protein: CASSYVGLNTEAFF
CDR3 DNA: TGTGCCAGCAGTTACGTCGGCCTGAACACTGAAGCTTTCTTT

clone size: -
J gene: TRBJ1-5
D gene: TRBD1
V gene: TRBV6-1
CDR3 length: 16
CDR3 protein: CASSPWTGGSNQPQHF
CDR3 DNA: TGTGCCAGCAGTCCCTGGACAGGCGGAAGCAATCAGCCCCAGCATTTT

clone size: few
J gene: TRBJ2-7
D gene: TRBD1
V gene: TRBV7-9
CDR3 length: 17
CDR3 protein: CASSLGAWQGDTYEQYF
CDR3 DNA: TGTGCCAGCAGCTTAGGGGCGTGGCAGGGGGATACCTACGAGCAGTACTTC

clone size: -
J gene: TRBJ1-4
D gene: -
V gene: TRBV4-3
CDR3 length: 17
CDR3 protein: CASSQNYRAATNEKLFF
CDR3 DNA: TGCGCCAGCAGCCAAAATTACCGGGCTGCAACTAATGAAAAACTGTTTTTT

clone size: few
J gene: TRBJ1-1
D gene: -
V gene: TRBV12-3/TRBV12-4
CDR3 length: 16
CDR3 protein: CASYYRGAGMNTEAFF
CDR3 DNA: TGTGCCAGCTACTACCGAGGGGCAGGGATGAACACTGAAGCTTTCTTT

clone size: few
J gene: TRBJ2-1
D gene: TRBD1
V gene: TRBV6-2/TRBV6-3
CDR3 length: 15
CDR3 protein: CASSPDRGAYNEQFF
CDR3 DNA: TGTGCCAGCAGTCCGGACAGGGGGGCCTACAATGAGCAGTTCTTC

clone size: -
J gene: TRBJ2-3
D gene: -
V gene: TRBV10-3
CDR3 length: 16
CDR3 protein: CAISVGTRGPADTQYF
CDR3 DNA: TGTGCCATCAGTGTGGGGACTAGGGGGCCCGCAGATACGCAGTATTTT

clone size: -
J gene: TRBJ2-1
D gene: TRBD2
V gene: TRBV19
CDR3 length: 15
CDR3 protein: CASSSGGAYYNEQFF
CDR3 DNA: TGTGCCAGTAGTAGCGGGGGGGCTTACTACAATGAGCAGTTCTTC

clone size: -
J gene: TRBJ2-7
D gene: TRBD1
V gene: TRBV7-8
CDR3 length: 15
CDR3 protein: CASSLASQGTYEQYF
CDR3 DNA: TGTGCCAGCAGCTTAGCGTCACAGGGGACCTACGAGCAGTACTTC

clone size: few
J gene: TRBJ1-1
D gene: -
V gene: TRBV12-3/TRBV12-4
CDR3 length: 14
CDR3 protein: CASSLVRMNTEAFF
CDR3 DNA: TGTGCCAGCAGTTTAGTCAGAATGAACACTGAAGCTTTCTTT

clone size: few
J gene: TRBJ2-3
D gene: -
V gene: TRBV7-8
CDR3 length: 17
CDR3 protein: CASSLAGTRSGADTQYF
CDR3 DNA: TGTGCCAGCAGCTTAGCCGGGACCAGATCGGGCGCAGATACGCAGTATTTT

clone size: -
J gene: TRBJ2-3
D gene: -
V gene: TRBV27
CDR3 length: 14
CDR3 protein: CASSLWRGADTQYF
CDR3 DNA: TGTGCCAGCAGTTTGTGGCGGGGAGCAGATACGCAGTATTTT